This T cell receptor beta chain was observed in a study of T-cell memory formation after mild COVID-19. Study-wide results and limits: Among clones contracting day 15 to 85, CD4/CD8 was balanced, whereas later expanders leaned CD4+. Memory sampled before infection contained some responding clones, suggesting cross-reactive memory joined. Contracting CD4+ clones lay largely in CM and EM, with CD8+ ones residing in EMRA.

Amplification by 5'RACE using constant-segment primers produced TCR alpha and TCR beta cDNA libraries that carried sample barcodes and UMIs. TCRdb itself ran the 5' RACE reads through MiXCR, one entry per CDR3 protein. The sample yields 580,000 or so distinct CDR3 sequences, around a sixth seen once. Between the trimmed V and J ends, which lost 4 bases and 4 bases, there was a span of 19 bases. The CDR3 sequence is 16 residues long. Points on this clonotype: Its specificity is unknown.

The chain employs TRBV12-3 or TRBV12-4 and TRBJ1-2, with D maybe TRBD1 (6 bases). The source material was PBMCs or a T cell subset sorted from them (not recorded which). The receptor was isolated from an adult woman who had mild COVID-19 (a few samples of this study predate the infection). Cell type and time point are not known. The CDR3 protein is CASSYSGTPFLYGYTF. The CDR3 DNA reads as TGTGCCAGCAGTTATTCCGGGACACCTTTCCTCTATGGCTACACCTTC.